Listed below are T cell receptor beta chains from one sample, sequenced in a study of T cell responses to AZD1222 COVID-19 vaccine. Produced via immunoSEQ multiplex PCR; TCRdb's table is partial and in-frame only. The profile shows fewer than 150,000 clones, roughly 91% of them singletons. The source material was peripheral blood, sampled 28 days after the second AZD1222 dose. These receptors all come from an adult who received the AZD1222 COVID-19 vaccine. The CDR3 runs from the conserved cysteine through the conserved F or W. A D gene is named only where the DNA matches it firmly. Clone size, where shown, is once, few, many, or a class for clones that have expanded.

. | TRBJ1-1 | TRBV6-5 | . | TGTGCCGCCCCTAGGGGGACGGAAGCTTTCTTT | CAAPRGTEAFF
. | TRBJ1-6 | TRBV3-1/TRBV3-2 | . | TGTGCCAGCAGCCCTCAGGCGATCCGGCTTTCACCCCTCCACTTT | CASSPQAIRLSPLHF
TRBD1 | TRBJ2-7 | TRBV7-9 | . | TGTGCCAGCAGCCCAACGGGACAGGGGGGGTACGAGCAGTACTTC | CASSPTGQGGYEQYF
. | TRBJ1-5 | TRBV28 | . | TGTGCCAGCAGTGAAGACACTTATAGCAATCAGCCCCAGCATTTT | CASSEDTYSNQPQHF
. | TRBJ1-1 | TRBV12-3/TRBV12-4 | . | TGTGCCAGCAGGGGCACCGGCTCCCCTGAAGCTTTCTTT | CASRGTGSPEAFF
. | TRBJ2-7 | TRBV18 | . | TGTGCCAGCTCACCACCGGGCACAGGAGTGAGCTCCTACGAGCAGTACTTC | CASSPPGTGVSSYEQYF
TRBD1 | TRBJ1-6 | TRBV6-5 | . | TGTGCCAGCAGTAGACAGGGACTTAATTCACCCCTCCACTTT | CASSRQGLNSPLHF
. | TRBJ1-2 | TRBV7-2 | once | TGTGCCAGCAGCTTTTTGGAGGCCTCCTATGGCTACACCTTC | CASSFLEASYGYTF
. | TRBJ1-1 | TRBV19 | . | TGTGCCAGTAGTGCCCGGGACGGCCTCTGGAACACTGAAGCTTTCTTT | CASSARDGLWNTEAFF
. | TRBJ1-2 | TRBV6-1 | . | TGTGCCAGCAGTGAAATCTGGAGGTGGACAGTCAGGTTGGACTACACCTTC | CASSEIWRWTVRLDYTF
TRBD1 | TRBJ2-5 | TRBV29-1 | . | TGCAGCGGTATGGGACAGGGGCAAGAGACCCAGTACTTC | CSGMGQGQETQYF
TRBD1 | TRBJ2-2 | TRBV12-3/TRBV12-4 | . | TGTGCCAGCAGTCTCACAGGGGTCGGGGAGCTGTTTTTT | CASSLTGVGELFF
. | TRBJ1-5 | TRBV2 | . | TGTGCCAGCAGTGTCAGGGTGGGGCCCCAGCATTTT | CASSVRVGPQHF
. | TRBJ2-7 | TRBV7-2 | . | TGTGCCAGCAGCTTTACCTGGCGGGGCATTCAAGAGCAGTACTTC | CASSFTWRGIQEQYF
. | TRBJ1-2 | TRBV9 | . | TGTGCCAGCAGCGTATCCGGAAACGGGGGCTATGGCTACACCTTC | CASSVSGNGGYGYTF
TRBD1 | TRBJ1-5 | TRBV18 | . | TGTGCCAGCTCAAACAGGGGGTCAAACAATCAGCCCCAGCATTTT | CASSNRGSNNQPQHF
. | TRBJ2-7 | TRBV2 | . | TGTGCCAGCAGGGCTCTTCCGCCCAACGAGCAGTACTTC | CASRALPPNEQYF
. | TRBJ2-3 | TRBV2 | . | TGTGCCAGCAGTTCCCGAGGGGACGGAGATACGCAGTATTTT | CASSSRGDGDTQYF
. | TRBJ1-2 | TRBV12-3/TRBV12-4 | . | TGTGCCAGCAGTTTACGGGGCCACGGCTACACCTTC | CASSLRGHGYTF
TRBD1 | TRBJ2-7 | TRBV10-3 | . | TGTGCCACGCGGGACAGGGCGATCTACGAGCAGTACTTC | CATRDRAIYEQYF
. | TRBJ1-6 | TRBV5-6 | . | TGTGCCAGCAGCTGGATTCGACAGGTCGGGACACCCCTCCACTTT | CASSWIRQVGTPLHF
. | TRBJ1-1 | TRBV6-5 | few | TGTGCCAGCAGTTCCTATCAGAAGAACACTGAAGCTTTCTTT | CASSSYQKNTEAFF
. | TRBJ1-3 | TRBV5-4 | once | TGTGCCAGCAGCTTGGATTTTGAAAACACCATATATTTT | CASSLDFENTIYF
. | TRBJ1-3 | TRBV7-2 | . | TGTGCCAGCAGCTTAGAAGGGAGTCACTCTGGAAACACCATATATTTT | CASSLEGSHSGNTIYF
. | TRBJ2-7 | TRBV3-1/TRBV3-2 | . | TGTGCCAGGGGGACCTCGGGGTTACACGAGCAGTACTTC | CARGTSGLHEQYF
TRBD2 | TRBJ2-3 | TRBV27 | . | TGTGCCAGCAGTTCGTACAAGACTAGCGTAAGGGCAGATACGCAGTATTTT | CASSSYKTSVRADTQYF
. | TRBJ1-1 | TRBV3-1/TRBV3-2 | . | TGTGCCAGCAGCCAAGGAGGGAGCTACACTGAAGCTTTCTTT | CASSQGGSYTEAFF
. | TRBJ1-6 | TRBV7-3 | . | TGTGCCAGCAGCTTGGGAGTCTATAATTCACCCCTCCACTTT | CASSLGVYNSPLHF
. | TRBJ2-3 | TRBV7-6 | . | TGTGCCAGCAGCAGAACTAGTGATACGCAGTATTTT | CASSRTSDTQYF
. | TRBJ2-7 | TRBV7-2 | . | TGTGCCAGCAGCTCCGCCTTGGGCCCATCCTACGAGCAGTACTTC | CASSSALGPSYEQYF
. | TRBJ1-1 | TRBV7-9 | once | TGTGCCAGCAGTCGGGGGGCTGAAGCTTTCTTT | CASSRGAEAFF
. | TRBJ2-2 | TRBV7-2 | . | TGTGCCAGCAGCCCACCCGGGATCCCTAACACCGGGGAGCTGTTTTTT | CASSPPGIPNTGELFF
. | TRBJ2-3 | TRBV19 | . | TGTGCCAGTAGTATTAGGTGGGGGGGCCTTGGGATTACAGATACGCAGTATTTT | CASSIRWGGLGITDTQYF
. | TRBJ1-4 | TRBV18 | . | TGTGCCAGCTCACTCCTAAAGAGACACGCCGAAAAACTGTTTTTT | CASSLLKRHAEKLFF
TRBD2 | TRBJ2-7 | TRBV11-2 | . | TGTGCCAGCAGCCAGGGCGGGGGAGCCTACGAGCAGTACTTC | CASSQGGGAYEQYF
TRBD1 | TRBJ2-1 | TRBV15 | . | TGTGCCACCAGCAGGGGGGCGGACAGGGGGAGCAATGAGCAGTTCTTC | CATSRGADRGSNEQFF
. | TRBJ2-4 | TRBV20-1 | once | TGCAGTGCTAGAGTTGGGGGGCCTCAGTACTTC | CSARVGGPQYF
. | TRBJ2-3 | TRBV14 | . | TGTGCCAGCAGCCAAGAATATCGGCAGTCGGCGCAGTATTTT | CASSQEYRQSAQYF
. | TRBJ1-1 | TRBV4-3 | . | TGCGCCAGCAGCGTGGGACACGGCTCCGCCACTGAAGCTTTCTTT | CASSVGHGSATEAFF